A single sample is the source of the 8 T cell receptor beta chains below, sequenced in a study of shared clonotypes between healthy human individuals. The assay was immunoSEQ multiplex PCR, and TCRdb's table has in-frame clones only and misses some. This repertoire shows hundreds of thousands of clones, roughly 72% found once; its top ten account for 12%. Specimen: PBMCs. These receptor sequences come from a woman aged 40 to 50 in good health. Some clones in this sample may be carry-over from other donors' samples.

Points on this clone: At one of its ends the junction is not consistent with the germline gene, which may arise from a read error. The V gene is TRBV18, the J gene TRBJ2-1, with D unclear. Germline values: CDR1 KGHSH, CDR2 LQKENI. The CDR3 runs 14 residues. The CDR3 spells CASSPSRSFNEQFF. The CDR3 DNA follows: TGTGCCAGCTCACCTAGCAGATCCTTCAATGAGCAGTTCTTC.

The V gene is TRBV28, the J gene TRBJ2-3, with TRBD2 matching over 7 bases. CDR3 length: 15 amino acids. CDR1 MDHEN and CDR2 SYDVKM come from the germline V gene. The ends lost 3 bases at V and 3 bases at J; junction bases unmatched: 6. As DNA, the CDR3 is TGTGCCAGCAGTTTTACGGGGGGAGGGACAGATACGCAGTATTTT. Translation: CASSFTGGGTDTQYF.

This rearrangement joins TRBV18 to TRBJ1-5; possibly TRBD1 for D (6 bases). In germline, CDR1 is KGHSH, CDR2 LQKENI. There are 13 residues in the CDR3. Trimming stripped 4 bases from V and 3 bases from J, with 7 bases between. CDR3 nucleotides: TGTGCCAGCTCACGACAGGACAATCAGCCCCAGCATTTT. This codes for CASSRQDNQPQHF.

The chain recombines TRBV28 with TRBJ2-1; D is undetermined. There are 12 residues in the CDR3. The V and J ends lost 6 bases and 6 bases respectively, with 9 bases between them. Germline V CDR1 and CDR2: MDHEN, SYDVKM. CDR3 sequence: CASSRSTNEQFF. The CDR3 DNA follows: TGTGCCAGCAGCCGAAGTACCAATGAGCAGTTCTTC.

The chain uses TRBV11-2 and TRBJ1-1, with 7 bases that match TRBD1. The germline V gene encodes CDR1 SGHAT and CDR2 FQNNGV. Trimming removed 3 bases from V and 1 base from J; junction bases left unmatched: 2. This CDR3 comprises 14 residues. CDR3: CASSFDRENTEAFF. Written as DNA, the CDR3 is TGTGCCAGCAGCTTCGACAGGGAGAACACTGAAGCTTTCTTT.

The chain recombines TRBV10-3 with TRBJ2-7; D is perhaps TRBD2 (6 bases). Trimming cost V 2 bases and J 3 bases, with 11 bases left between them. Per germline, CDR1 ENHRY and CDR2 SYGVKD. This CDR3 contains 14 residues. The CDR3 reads CAISENSGFYEQYF. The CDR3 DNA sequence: TGTGCCATCAGTGAGAATAGCGGATTCTACGAGCAGTACTTC.

Here the CDR3 reads CASSSTGTKQETQYF. For the CDR3, the DNA is TGTGCCAGCAGCTCCACCGGGACGAAGCAAGAGACCCAGTACTTC. The chain uses TRBV7-2 and TRBJ2-5, with D perhaps assigned TRBD1 or TRBD2 (5 bases each). CDR1 SGHTA and CDR2 FQGNSA come from the germline V gene. The CDR3 totals 15 residues. Trimming cost V 4 bases and J 2 bases, with 14 bases left between them.

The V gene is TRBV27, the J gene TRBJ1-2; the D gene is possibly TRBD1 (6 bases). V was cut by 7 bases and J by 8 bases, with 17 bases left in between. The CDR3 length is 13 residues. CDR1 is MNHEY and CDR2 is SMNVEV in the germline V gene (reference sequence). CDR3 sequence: CASNPGQCDGYTF. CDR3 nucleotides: TGTGCCAGCAACCCCGGACAGTGTGACGGCTACACCTTC.